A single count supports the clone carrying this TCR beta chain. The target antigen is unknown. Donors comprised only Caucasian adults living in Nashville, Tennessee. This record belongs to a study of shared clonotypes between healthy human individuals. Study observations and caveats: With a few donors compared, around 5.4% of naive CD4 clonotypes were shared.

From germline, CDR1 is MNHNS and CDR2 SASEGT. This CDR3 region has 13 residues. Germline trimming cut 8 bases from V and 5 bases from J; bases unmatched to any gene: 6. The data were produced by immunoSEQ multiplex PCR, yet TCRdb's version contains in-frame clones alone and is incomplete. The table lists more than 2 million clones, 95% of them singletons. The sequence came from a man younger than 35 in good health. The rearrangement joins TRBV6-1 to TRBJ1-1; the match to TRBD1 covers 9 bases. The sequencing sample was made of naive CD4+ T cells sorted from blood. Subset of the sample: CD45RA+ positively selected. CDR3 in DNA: TGTGCCAGCGGAAACAGGGGGCGGACTGAAGCTTTCTTT. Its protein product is CASGNRGRTEAFF.